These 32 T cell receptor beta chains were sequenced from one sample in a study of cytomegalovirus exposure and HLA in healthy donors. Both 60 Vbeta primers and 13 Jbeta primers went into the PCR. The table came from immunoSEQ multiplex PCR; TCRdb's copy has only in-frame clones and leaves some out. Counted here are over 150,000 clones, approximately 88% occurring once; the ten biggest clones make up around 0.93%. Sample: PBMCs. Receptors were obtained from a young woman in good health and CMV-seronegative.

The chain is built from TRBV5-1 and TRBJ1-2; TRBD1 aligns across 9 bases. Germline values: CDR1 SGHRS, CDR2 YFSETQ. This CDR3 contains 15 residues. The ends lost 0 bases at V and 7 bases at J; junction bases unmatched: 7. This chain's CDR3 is CASSLAATGGSGYTF. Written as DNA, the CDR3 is TGCGCCAGCAGCTTGGCGGCGACAGGGGGAAGTGGCTACACCTTC.

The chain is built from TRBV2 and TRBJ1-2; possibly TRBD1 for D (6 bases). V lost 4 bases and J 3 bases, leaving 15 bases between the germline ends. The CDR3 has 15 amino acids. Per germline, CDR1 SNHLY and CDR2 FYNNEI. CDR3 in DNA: TGTGCCAGCAGTGGGCAGGGACAATTGTACTATGGCTACACCTTC. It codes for CASSGQGQLYYGYTF.

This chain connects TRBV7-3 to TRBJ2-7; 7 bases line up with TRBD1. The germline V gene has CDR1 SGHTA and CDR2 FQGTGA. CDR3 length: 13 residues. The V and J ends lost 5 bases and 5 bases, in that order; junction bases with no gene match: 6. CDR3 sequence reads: CASSADRFHEQYF. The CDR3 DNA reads TGTGCCAGCAGCGCGGACAGGTTCCACGAGCAGTACTTC.

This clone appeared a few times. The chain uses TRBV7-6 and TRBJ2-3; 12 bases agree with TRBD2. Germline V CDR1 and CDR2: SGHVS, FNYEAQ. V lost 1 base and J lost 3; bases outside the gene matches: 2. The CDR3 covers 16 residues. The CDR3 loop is CASSLGLAGGTDTQYF. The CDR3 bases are TGTGCCAGCAGCTTAGGGCTAGCGGGAGGGACAGATACGCAGTATTTT.

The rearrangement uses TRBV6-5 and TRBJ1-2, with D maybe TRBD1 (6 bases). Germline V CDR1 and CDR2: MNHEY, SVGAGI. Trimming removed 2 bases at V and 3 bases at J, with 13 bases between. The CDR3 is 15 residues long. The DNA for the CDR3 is TGTGCCAGCAGTTACGAACTGGACAGCTACTATGGCTACACCTTC. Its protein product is CASSYELDSYYGYTF.

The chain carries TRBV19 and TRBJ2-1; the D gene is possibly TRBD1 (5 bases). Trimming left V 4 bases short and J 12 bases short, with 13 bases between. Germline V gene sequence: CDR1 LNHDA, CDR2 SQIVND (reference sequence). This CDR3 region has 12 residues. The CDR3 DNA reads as TGTGCCAGTAGTACAGGGCGACGCCCGCAGTTCTTC. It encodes CASSTGRRPQFF.

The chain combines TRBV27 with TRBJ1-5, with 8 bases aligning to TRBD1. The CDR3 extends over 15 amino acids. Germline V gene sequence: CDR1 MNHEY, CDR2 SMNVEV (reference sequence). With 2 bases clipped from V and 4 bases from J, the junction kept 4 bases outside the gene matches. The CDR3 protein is CASSLETGENQPQHF. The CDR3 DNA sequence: TGTGCCAGCAGTTTAGAGACAGGGGAAAATCAGCCCCAGCATTTT.

The CDR3 reads CATPSPPRGLAGGVELFF. The DNA of the CDR3 is TGTGCCACCCCTTCCCCCCCCAGGGGACTAGCGGGAGGGGTGGAGCTGTTTTTT. The chain carries TRBV28 and TRBJ2-2; TRBD2 matches 16 bases. The CDR3 consists of 18 residues. V lost 10 bases to trimming and J lost 10 bases; unmatched junction nucleotides: 18. Germline V CDR1 and CDR2: MDHEN, SYDVKM.

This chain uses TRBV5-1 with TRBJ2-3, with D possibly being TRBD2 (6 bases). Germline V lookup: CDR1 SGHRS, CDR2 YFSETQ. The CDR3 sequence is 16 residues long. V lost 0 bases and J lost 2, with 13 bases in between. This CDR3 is CASSLGLGLFTDTQYF. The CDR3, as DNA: TGCGCCAGCAGCTTGGGTCTGGGACTCTTCACAGATACGCAGTATTTT. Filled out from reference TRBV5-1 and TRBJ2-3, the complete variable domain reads KAGVTQTPRYLIKTRGQQVTLSCSPISGHRSVSWYQQTPGQGLQFLFEYFSETQRNKGNFPGRFSGRQFSNSRSEMNVSTLELGDSALYLCASSLGLGLFTDTQYFGPGTRLTVL.

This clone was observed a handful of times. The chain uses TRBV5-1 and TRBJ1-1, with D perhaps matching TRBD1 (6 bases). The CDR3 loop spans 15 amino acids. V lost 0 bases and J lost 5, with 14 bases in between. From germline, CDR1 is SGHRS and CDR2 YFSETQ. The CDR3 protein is CASSLGVTGVTEAFF. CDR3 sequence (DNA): TGCGCCAGCAGCTTGGGGGTGACAGGAGTTACTGAAGCTTTCTTT.

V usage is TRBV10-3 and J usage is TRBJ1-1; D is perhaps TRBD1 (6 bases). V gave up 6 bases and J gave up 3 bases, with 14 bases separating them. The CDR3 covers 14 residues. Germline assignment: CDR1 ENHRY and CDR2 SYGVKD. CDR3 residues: CAISSGVADTEAFF. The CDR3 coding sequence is TGTGCCATCAGCTCAGGGGTGGCGGACACTGAAGCTTTCTTT.

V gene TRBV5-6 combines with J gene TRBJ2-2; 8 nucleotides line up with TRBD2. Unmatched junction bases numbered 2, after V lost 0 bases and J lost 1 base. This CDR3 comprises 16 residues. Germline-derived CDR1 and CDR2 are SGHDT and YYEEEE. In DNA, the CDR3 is TGTGCCAGCAGCTTGGTAACTAGCGGGAACACCGGGGAGCTGTTTTTT. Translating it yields CASSLVTSGNTGELFF.

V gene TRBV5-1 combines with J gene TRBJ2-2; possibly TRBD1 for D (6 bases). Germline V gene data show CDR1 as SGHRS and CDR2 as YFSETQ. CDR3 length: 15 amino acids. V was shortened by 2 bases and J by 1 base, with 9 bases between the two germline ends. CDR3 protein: CASSFNRENTGELFF. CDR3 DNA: TGCGCCAGCAGCTTTAACAGGGAGAACACCGGGGAGCTGTTTTTT.

DNA of the CDR3: TGTGCCAGCAGAACCACAGGGACCATGAACACTGAAGCTTTCTTT. This sequence encodes CASRTTGTMNTEAFF. The chain links TRBV27 to TRBJ1-1; possibly TRBD1 for D (6 bases). Germline V gene data show CDR1 as MNHEY and CDR2 as SMNVEV (reference sequence). Trimming stripped 6 bases from V and 0 bases from J, with 14 bases between. There are 15 residues in the CDR3.

CDR3: CASSPTGWRGGYTF. The DNA for the CDR3 is TGTGCCAGCAGTCCGACAGGGTGGAGGGGGGGCTACACCTTC. The chain links TRBV11-2 to TRBJ1-2; TRBD1 agrees at 7 bases. With 6 bases clipped from V and 8 bases from J, the junction kept 12 bases outside the gene matches. This CDR3 comprises 14 residues. Germline values: CDR1 SGHAT, CDR2 FQNNGV.

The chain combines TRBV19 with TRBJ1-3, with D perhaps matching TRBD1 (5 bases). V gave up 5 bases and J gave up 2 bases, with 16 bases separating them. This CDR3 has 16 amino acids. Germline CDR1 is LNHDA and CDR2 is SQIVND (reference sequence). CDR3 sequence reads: CASSPTRQRPGNTIYF. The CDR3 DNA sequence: TGTGCCAGTAGTCCAACTCGACAGCGACCTGGAAACACCATATATTTT.

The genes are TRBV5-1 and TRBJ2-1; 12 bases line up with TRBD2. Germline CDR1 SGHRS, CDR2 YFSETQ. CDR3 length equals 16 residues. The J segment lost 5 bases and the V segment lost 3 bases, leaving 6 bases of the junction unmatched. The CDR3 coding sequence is TGCGCCAGCAGCTGGGGACTAGCGGGTTTAGACAATGAGCAGTTCTTC. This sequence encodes CASSWGLAGLDNEQFF.

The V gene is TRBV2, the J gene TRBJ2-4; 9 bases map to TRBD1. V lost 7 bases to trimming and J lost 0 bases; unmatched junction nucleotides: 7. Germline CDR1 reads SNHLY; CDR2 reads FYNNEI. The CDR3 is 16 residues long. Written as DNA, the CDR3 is TGTGCCAGCATAGGACAGGGGCTGGTAGCCAAAAACATTCAGTACTTC. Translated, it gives CASIGQGLVAKNIQYF.

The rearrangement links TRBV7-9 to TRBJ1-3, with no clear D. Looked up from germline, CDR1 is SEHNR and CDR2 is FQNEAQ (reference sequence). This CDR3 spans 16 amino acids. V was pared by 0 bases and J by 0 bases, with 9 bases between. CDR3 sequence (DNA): TGTGCCAGCAGCTTAGCCCGCTCGAGCTCTGGAAACACCATATATTTT. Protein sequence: CASSLARSSSGNTIYF.

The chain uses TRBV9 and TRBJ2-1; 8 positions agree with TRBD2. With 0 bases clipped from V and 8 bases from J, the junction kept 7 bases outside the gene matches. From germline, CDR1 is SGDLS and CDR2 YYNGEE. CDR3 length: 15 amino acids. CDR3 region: CASSVVGGGLDEQFF. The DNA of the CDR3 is TGTGCCAGCAGCGTAGTCGGGGGGGGCCTCGATGAGCAGTTCTTC.

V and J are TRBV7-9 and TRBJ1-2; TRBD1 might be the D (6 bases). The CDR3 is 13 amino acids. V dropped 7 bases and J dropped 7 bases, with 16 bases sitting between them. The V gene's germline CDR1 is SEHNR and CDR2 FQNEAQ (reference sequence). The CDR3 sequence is CASISGVIGGYTF. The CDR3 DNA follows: TGTGCCAGCATCTCAGGGGTTATCGGTGGCTACACCTTC.

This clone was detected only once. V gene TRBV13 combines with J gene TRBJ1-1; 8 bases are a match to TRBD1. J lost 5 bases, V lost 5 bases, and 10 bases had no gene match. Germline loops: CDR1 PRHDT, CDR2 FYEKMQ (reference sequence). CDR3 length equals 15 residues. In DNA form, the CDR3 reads TGTGCCAGCAGCCTGACAGGGGATGTGGAAACTGAAGCTTTCTTT. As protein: CASSLTGDVETEAFF.

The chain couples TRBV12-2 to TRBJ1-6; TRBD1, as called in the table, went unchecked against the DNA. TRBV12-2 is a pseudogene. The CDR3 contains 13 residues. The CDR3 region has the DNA TGTGCAAGTCGAGGGGAAAGGAATTCACCCCTCCACTTT. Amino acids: CASRGERNSPLHF.

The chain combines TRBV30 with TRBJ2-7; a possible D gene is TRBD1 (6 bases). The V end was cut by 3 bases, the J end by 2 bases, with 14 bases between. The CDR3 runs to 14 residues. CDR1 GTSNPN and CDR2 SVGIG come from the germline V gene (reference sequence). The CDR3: CAWSPGALPYEQYF. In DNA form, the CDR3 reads TGTGCCTGGAGCCCAGGGGCCCTCCCCTACGAGCAGTACTTC.

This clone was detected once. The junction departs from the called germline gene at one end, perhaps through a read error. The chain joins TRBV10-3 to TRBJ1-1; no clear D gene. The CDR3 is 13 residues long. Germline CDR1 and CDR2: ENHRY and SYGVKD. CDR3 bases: TGTGCCACCAGTTTCCAGTTGAACACTGAAGCTTTCTTT. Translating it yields CATSFQLNTEAFF.

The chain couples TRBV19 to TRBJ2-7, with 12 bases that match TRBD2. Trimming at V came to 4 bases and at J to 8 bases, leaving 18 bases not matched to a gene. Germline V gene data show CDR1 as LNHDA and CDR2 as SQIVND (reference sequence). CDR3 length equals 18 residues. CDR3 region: CASSSGLAGPFSPTKQYF. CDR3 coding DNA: TGTGCCAGTAGTAGCGGACTAGCGGGGCCCTTCTCACCTACGAAGCAGTACTTC.

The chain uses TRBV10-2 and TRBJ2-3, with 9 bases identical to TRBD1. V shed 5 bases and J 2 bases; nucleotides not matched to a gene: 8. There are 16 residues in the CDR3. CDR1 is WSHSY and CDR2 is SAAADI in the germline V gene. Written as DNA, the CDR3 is TGCGCCAGCAGTAAATTCCGGGACAGGGTCACAGATACGCAGTATTTT. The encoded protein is CASSKFRDRVTDTQYF.

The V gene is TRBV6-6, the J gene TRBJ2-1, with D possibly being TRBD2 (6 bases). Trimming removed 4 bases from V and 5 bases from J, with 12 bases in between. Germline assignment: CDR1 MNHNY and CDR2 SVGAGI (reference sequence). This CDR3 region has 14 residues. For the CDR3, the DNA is TGTGCCAGCAGTTGGGGGACTTGGAACAATGAGCAGTTCTTC. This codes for CASSWGTWNNEQFF.

The CDR3 nucleotides are TGTGCCAGTAGAATACAGGGGGCTGGAAACACCATATATTTT. Protein sequence: CASRIQGAGNTIYF. The chain combines TRBV19 with TRBJ1-3, with 8 bases identical to TRBD1. The CDR3 has 14 amino acids. From germline, CDR1 is LNHDA and CDR2 SQIVND (reference sequence). V dropped 6 bases and J dropped 2; count of bases not matched to a gene: 3.

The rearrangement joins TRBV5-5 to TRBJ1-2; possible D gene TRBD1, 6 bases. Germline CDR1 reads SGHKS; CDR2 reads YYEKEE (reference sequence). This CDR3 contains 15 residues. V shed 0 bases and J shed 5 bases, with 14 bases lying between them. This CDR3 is CASSLGVGQGYGYTF. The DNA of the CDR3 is TGTGCCAGCAGCTTGGGTGTCGGGCAGGGGTATGGCTACACCTTC.

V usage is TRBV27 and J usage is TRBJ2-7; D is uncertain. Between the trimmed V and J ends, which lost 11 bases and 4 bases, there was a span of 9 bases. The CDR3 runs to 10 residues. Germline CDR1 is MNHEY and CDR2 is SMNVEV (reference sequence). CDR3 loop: CAAGSYEQYF. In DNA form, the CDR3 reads TGTGCCGCAGGAAGTTACGAGCAGTACTTC.

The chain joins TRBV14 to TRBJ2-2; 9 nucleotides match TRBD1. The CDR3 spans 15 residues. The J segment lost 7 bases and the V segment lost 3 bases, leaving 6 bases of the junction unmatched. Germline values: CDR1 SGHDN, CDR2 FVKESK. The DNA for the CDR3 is TGTGCCAGCAGCCAGGACAGGGGCTACAGCGGGGAGCTGTTTTTT. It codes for CASSQDRGYSGELFF.